This note documents a single T cell receptor beta chain sequence. Its cognate antigen is unknown. This CDR3 has 14 amino acids. The V gene end was trimmed by 4 bases and the J gene end by 4 bases; junction bases not matched to a gene: 8. From germline, CDR1 is SQVTM and CDR2 ANQGSEA. These data belong to a study of cytotoxic CD8 clonotypes in ibrutinib-treated CLL. Whole-study results and caveats: Before falling back toward baseline at progression, clonality had risen at the time of ibrutinib response.

Clones were sequenced by immunoSEQ multiplex PCR, and TCRdb holds only the in-frame ones, with some missing. The sample lists hundreds of thousands of clones, under 70% occurring once. Source: PBMCs, taken after 36 months of ibrutinib treatment. This TCR came from a human donor with chronic lymphocytic leukemia. The chain recombines TRBV29-1 with TRBJ1-1; 8 bases line up with TRBD1. CDR3 sequence: CSVATTGGTTEAFF. CDR3 DNA sequence: TGCAGCGTTGCCACCACAGGGGGGACCACTGAAGCTTTCTTT.